This T cell receptor (beta chain) was sequenced during a study of beta chain features in type 1 diabetes. Points from the study as a whole: In every one of the four CD4+ subsets, TCRB CDR3s were moderately but significantly shorter in Type 1 diabetes patients.

What was sequenced were expressed TCRB transcripts, since all of the isolated RNA had been reverse transcribed. The method was immunoSEQ multiplex PCR; TCRdb's version includes in-frame clones alone and lacks a portion of them. The table includes some 70,000 clones, 45% to 50% detected once. With regard to this clone: What it binds is unknown.

Looked up from germline, CDR1 is SGDLS and CDR2 is YYNGEE. The CDR3 is made up of 15 amino acids. The V segment lost 0 bases and the J segment 3 bases; nucleotides outside the gene matches: 3. V is TRBV9 and J is TRBJ1-2, with 9 nucleotides matching TRBD1. Material for sequencing was central memory CD4+ T cells from blood. The clonotype originates from a man aged 30-40 years with type 1 diabetes. In nucleotides, the CDR3 is TGTGCCAGCAGCGTAGACAGGGGGCCGGACTATGGCTACACCTTC. Protein sequence: CASSVDRGPDYGYTF.